These 24 T cell receptor beta chains originate from one sample sequenced in a study of T-cell reconstitution after alpha-beta-depleted transplantation in children. During its preparation, the TCRbeta library received unique molecular identifiers. A single record per CDR3 protein comes from TCRdb applying MiXCR to the PCR reads. The sample has about 200,000 distinct CDR3 sequences; roughly 6.3% are singletons. The input for sequencing was PBMCs, taken before TCRalphabeta/CD19-depleted stem cell transplant. The receptors derive from a girl less than two years old with combined immunodeficiency, due to receive a stem cell transplant.

A few counts support this clonotype. CDR3 sequence: CASSPIHILLSDTGELFF. As DNA, the CDR3 is TGTGCCAGCTCACCTATTCACATACTCCTTTCGGACACCGGGGAGCTGTTTTTT. The chain uses TRBV18 and TRBJ2-2; D call uncertain. The germline V gene encodes CDR1 KGHSH and CDR2 LQKENI. The CDR3 covers 18 residues. V was shortened by 3 bases and J by 3 bases, with 20 bases between the two germline ends. The variable domain in full, with the rest retrieved from reference TRBV18 and TRBJ2-2, is NAGVMQNPRHLVRRRGQEARLRCSPMKGHSHVYWYRQLPEEGLKFMVYLQKENIIDESGMPKERFSAEFPKEGPSILRIQQVVRGDSAAYFCASSPIHILLSDTGELFFGEGSRLTVL.

A few counts support this clonotype. The V gene is TRBV12-3 or TRBV12-4, the J gene TRBJ1-5; unclear D gene. This CDR3 has 15 amino acids. Trimming removed 8 bases at V and 6 bases at J, with 20 bases between. The CDR3: CASGTQGGTAQPQHF. The CDR3, as DNA: TGTGCCAGCGGAACACAAGGTGGAACTGCTCAGCCCCAGCATTTT.

In its sample, this clonotype was seen many times. J is TRBJ1-1 and V is TRBV7-3, with D uncertain. The germline V and J ends were trimmed by 1 base and 2 bases, with 14 bases remaining between them. The CDR3 runs to 16 residues. From germline, CDR1 is SGHTA and CDR2 FQGTGA. The CDR3, as DNA: TGTGCCAGCAGCTTAAATGCCCCTGCAGTTAACACTGAAGCTTTCTTT. This gives the protein CASSLNAPAVNTEAFF.

This clonotype has a count of ten or more. The J gene is TRBJ1-4, the V gene TRBV28; perhaps TRBD1 as D (6 bases). Germline V lookup: CDR1 MDHEN, CDR2 SYDVKM. This CDR3 has 14 amino acids. V was cut by 6 bases and J by 4 bases, with 12 bases left in between. The CDR3 loop is CASSYTGSNEKLFF. In DNA form, the CDR3 reads TGTGCCAGCAGCTATACAGGGAGTAATGAAAAACTGTTTTTT.

This clonotype was counted many times. The genes are TRBV7-7 and TRBJ2-2; D is perhaps TRBD2 (5 bases). V lost 0 bases, J lost 6 bases, and 8 bases lay in between. Germline values: CDR1 SSHAT, CDR2 FNYEAQ (reference sequence). The CDR3 contains 14 residues. The CDR3 bases are TGTGCCAGCAGCTTAGCCCTCGGGGCCGGGGAGCTGTTTTTT. Translating gives CASSLALGAGELFF.

This clonotype was counted a few times. The J gene is TRBJ2-3, the V gene TRBV20-1, with D perhaps matching TRBD2 (7 bases). The germline V and J ends were trimmed by 5 bases and 6 bases, with 21 bases remaining between them. CDR1 and CDR2 from the germline V gene are DFQATT and SNEGSKA (reference sequence). This CDR3 spans 15 amino acids. The CDR3: CSARRPGGVMDTQYF. DNA for the CDR3: TGCAGTGCTCGCCGTCCGGGGGGCGTAATGGATACGCAGTATTTT.

The chain carries TRBV5-5 and TRBJ1-5; perhaps TRBD1 as D (6 bases). The CDR3 spans 14 residues. In germline, CDR1 is SGHKS, CDR2 YYEKEE (reference sequence). Trimming took 2 bases from V and 4 from J, leaving 10 bases between them. CDR3 in DNA: TGTGCCAGCAGCTTCGGACAGCGAAATCAGCCCCAGCATTTT. Residues: CASSFGQRNQPQHF.

The chain links TRBV29-1 to TRBJ2-7, with D possibly being TRBD1 (5 bases). The V end lost 5 bases, the J end lost 0 bases, and 14 bases lay between the germline ends. CDR1 is SQVTM, CDR2 ANQGSEA, per germline. The CDR3 has 14 amino acids. CDR3 amino acids: CSVLGLTASYEQYF. CDR3 bases: TGCAGCGTTCTAGGGCTGACAGCCTCCTACGAGCAGTACTTC.

This clonotype has ten or more counts. The CDR3 DNA reads TGTGCCAGCAGTTACACCGGGGGGTACAATGAGCAGTTCTTC. It yields the protein CASSYTGGYNEQFF. The gene calls are TRBV6-2 or TRBV6-3 and TRBJ2-1; 7 bases align to TRBD2. The CDR3 loop spans 14 amino acids. CDR1 and CDR2 (germline): MNHEY, SVGEGT. The J segment lost 4 bases and the V segment lost 2 bases, leaving 2 bases of the junction unmatched.

In the case of this clonotype: This clone may be a read error of a much larger clone one base away. The V and J genes are TRBV4-1 and TRBJ1-1, with 10 bases aligning to TRBD1. The CDR3 has 15 amino acids. Germline V gives CDR1 MGHRA, CDR2 YSYEKL. The trim removed 1 base at V and 6 bases at J, leaving 5 bases unmatched. The DNA for the CDR3 is TGCGCCAGCAGCCAAGCTGACAGGGGGCACTCTGAAGCTTTCTTT. Translating it yields CASSQADRGHSEAFF.

This clonotype was recorded many times. This chain links TRBV12-3 or TRBV12-4 with TRBJ2-5; 7 nucleotides align to TRBD1. The junction had 8 bases not matched to a gene; V was cut back by 6 bases and J by 4 bases. The CDR3 length is 14 residues. The chain's CDR3 is CASSPTGRGETQYF. CDR3 nucleotides: TGTGCCAGCAGCCCGACAGGGAGAGGAGAGACCCAGTACTTC.

This clonotype was recorded at least ten times. The gene calls are TRBV4-2 and TRBJ2-1, with 7 bases matching TRBD2. The germline V gene encodes CDR1 LGHNA and CDR2 YNFKEQ. After removal of 4 bases from V and 0 bases from J, the junction contained 6 bases not matched to a gene. The CDR3 loop spans 16 amino acids. CDR3 bases: TGTGCCAGCAGCCTAACCGGGACTACCTCCTACAATGAGCAGTTCTTC. Translation: CASSLTGTTSYNEQFF.

This clonotype was seen at least ten times. The J gene is TRBJ2-3, the V gene TRBV25-1, with TRBD2 as a possible D gene (5 bases). Germline CDR1 and CDR2: MGHDK and SYGVNS. The CDR3 is 12 amino acids. V was clipped by 4 bases and J by 3 bases, with 5 bases between them. The DNA for the CDR3 is TGTGCCAGCAGTGCGGGAACAGATACGCAGTATTTT. Its translation: CASSAGTDTQYF. Full variable domain (rest looked up from reference TRBV25-1 and TRBJ2-3): EADIYQTPRYLVIGTGKKITLECSQTMGHDKMYWYQQDPGMELHLIHYSYGVNSTEKGDLSSESTVSRIRTEHFPLTLESARPSHTSQYLCASSAGTDTQYFGPGTRLTVL.

The J gene is TRBJ1-2, the V gene TRBV13; D ambiguous. V was pared by 9 bases and J by 3 bases, with 14 bases between. The CDR3 sequence is 13 residues long. CDR1 is PRHDT and CDR2 is FYEKMQ in the germline V gene (reference sequence). The CDR3 bases are TGTGCCAGGAGCCCCGGGCTTGACTATGGCTACACCTTC. Its protein is CARSPGLDYGYTF.

This clonotype was seen repeatedly, ten times or more. The chain has TRBV21-1 and TRBJ2-1; the table's D call, TRBD2, has no DNA check behind it. TRBV21-1 is given as a pseudogene. This CDR3 spans 19 amino acids. The CDR3 protein is CASSNRQRGWISELNEQFF. CDR3 sequence (DNA): TGTGCCAGCAGCAACAGGCAGCGGGGGTGGATTAGCGAGCTTAATGAGCAGTTCTTC.

This clonotype has at least ten counts. The chain uses TRBV12-3 or TRBV12-4 and TRBJ2-7; D possibly corresponds to TRBD2 (5 bases). This CDR3 comprises 13 residues. The V end was cut by 8 bases, the J end by 7 bases, with 18 bases between. The CDR3 region is CASSISGEREQYF. CDR3 nucleotides: TGTGCCAGCTCTATCTCCGGGGAGCGGGAGCAGTACTTC.

This clonotype has a count of ten or more. J is TRBJ2-2 and V is TRBV12-3 or TRBV12-4; weak D call: TRBD2 (6 bases). V was trimmed by 6 bases and J by 4 bases, leaving 12 bases between them. The CDR3 consists of 14 residues. DNA of the CDR3: TGTGCCAGCAGCCCTGGGAGGTCCACCGGGGAGCTGTTTTTT. The encoded protein is CASSPGRSTGELFF.

Ten or more counts support this clonotype. The rearrangement links TRBV4-1 to TRBJ2-7; TRBD1 might be the D (5 bases). Trimming left V 0 bases short and J 6 bases short, with 9 bases between. Germline loops: CDR1 MGHRA, CDR2 YSYEKL. This CDR3 comprises 13 residues. CDR3: CASSQDQGAEQYF. The CDR3 bases are TGCGCCAGCAGCCAAGATCAGGGCGCCGAGCAGTACTTC.

At least ten counts were recorded for this clonotype. The CDR3 nucleotides are TGCAGTGCTAGTCGCGGACTGGGATCGGAGTACTTC. The encoded protein is CSASRGLGSEYF. The V gene is TRBV20-1, the J gene TRBJ2-7, with D perhaps matching TRBD2 (5 bases). In germline, CDR1 is DFQATT, CDR2 SNEGSKA (reference sequence). The V and J ends lost 3 bases and 11 bases respectively, with 17 bases between them. The CDR3 covers 12 residues.

The table lists this clonotype with many counts. The chain combines TRBV7-9 with TRBJ1-1; D may be TRBD1 (5 bases). This CDR3 region has 12 residues. With 8 bases removed from V and 7 bases from J, the gap between germline ends came to 14 bases. The germline CDR1 and CDR2 sequences are SEHNR and FQNEAQ (reference sequence). In DNA, the CDR3 is TGTGCCAGCCTTAAAGGGGCAGTTGAAGCTTTCTTT. Amino acids: CASLKGAVEAFF.

This clonotype showed up many times. This chain joins TRBV24-1 and TRBJ2-1; 10 positions agree with TRBD2. Unmatched junction bases numbered 7, after V lost 3 bases and J lost 3 bases. The germline gives CDR1 KGHDR, CDR2 SFDVKD. The CDR3 runs to 17 residues. The CDR3 sequence: CATSDPSGSVGYNEQFF. CDR3 in DNA: TGTGCCACCAGTGATCCTAGCGGGAGCGTAGGCTACAATGAGCAGTTCTTC.

This clonotype was counted ten times or more. The V and J genes are TRBV7-2 and TRBJ2-1; possible D gene TRBD1, 5 bases. V was pared by 2 bases and J by 3 bases, with 8 bases between. Germline CDR1 SGHTA, CDR2 FQGNSA. The CDR3 is made up of 14 amino acids. The CDR3 bases are TGTGCCAGCAGCTTATCCGACAGCTACAATGAGCAGTTCTTC. Translated, it gives CASSLSDSYNEQFF.

This clonotype was counted many times. This chain joins TRBV6-2 or TRBV6-3 and TRBJ1-2; D gene unclear. V was trimmed by 3 bases and J by 3 bases, leaving 8 bases between them. CDR3 length: 13 amino acids. Per germline, CDR1 MNHEY and CDR2 SVGEGT. For the CDR3, the DNA is TGTGCCAGCAGTTATCCCGGGGACTATGGCTACACCTTC. Protein product: CASSYPGDYGYTF.

This clonotype was found many times. The chain is built from TRBV7-7 and TRBJ2-5; maybe TRBD1 (6 bases). The V gene lost 4 bases and the J gene lost 3 bases, with 12 bases spanning the gap. This CDR3 region has 14 residues. Germline V lookup: CDR1 SSHAT, CDR2 FNYEAQ (reference sequence). CDR3 nucleotides: TGTGCCAGCAGCTCCGGGACACCGGAAGAGACCCAGTACTTC. Protein product: CASSSGTPEETQYF.